These 5 T cell receptor beta chains were sequenced from one sample in a study of blood T cell repertoires in COVID-19. Sequencing used immunoSEQ multiplex PCR; TCRdb keeps in-frame clones, though not all of them. The sample consists of 150,000 to 200,000 clones, 85% to 95% of them appearing once. Sequenced input: peripheral blood. The source of these receptors is a woman aged 50 to 60 with acute or convalescent COVID-19.

The chain combines TRBV27 with TRBJ2-3; the match to TRBD2 covers 10 bases. Unmatched junction bases numbered 10, after V lost 5 bases and J lost 2 bases. Germline V CDR1 and CDR2: MNHEY, SMNVEV (reference sequence). The CDR3 runs to 17 residues. CDR3 in DNA: TGTGCCAGCAGTCCGCGCCCTAGCGGGAGACTCACAGATACGCAGTATTTT. This translates into CASSPRPSGRLTDTQYF.

The rearrangement joins TRBV30 to TRBJ2-3; tentative D call: TRBD1 (5 bases). This CDR3 is 13 amino acids long. V was cut by 5 bases and J by 6 bases, with 15 bases left in between. Germline V gene sequence: CDR1 GTSNPN, CDR2 SVGIG (reference sequence). CDR3 residues: CAWGAGLSDTQYF. CDR3 sequence (DNA): TGTGCCTGGGGGGCAGGCTTGTCTGATACGCAGTATTTT.

This sequence joins TRBV10-1 and TRBJ2-3; TRBD2 aligns across 7 bases. The ends lost 7 bases at V and 6 bases at J; junction bases unmatched: 7. The CDR3 is 13 residues long. The germline CDR1 and CDR2 sequences are WNHNN and SYGVQD (reference sequence). DNA for the CDR3: TGCGCCAGCACGCGGGGGTCGGGTGATACGCAGTATTTT. It yields the protein CASTRGSGDTQYF.

The chain recombines TRBV4-1 with TRBJ2-7; 7 bases map to TRBD1. Per germline, CDR1 MGHRA and CDR2 YSYEKL. CDR3 length equals 16 residues. V was pared by 1 base and J by 3 bases, with 9 bases of the junction left unmatched. CDR3 nucleotide sequence: TGCGCCAGCAGCCAAGTGTCGGGACAGAGCCTCTACGAGCAGTACTTC. Encoded protein: CASSQVSGQSLYEQYF.

The rearrangement joins TRBV6-6 to TRBJ1-2; 7 bases fit TRBD1. The V and J ends lost 7 bases and 4 bases, in that order; junction bases with no gene match: 6. From germline, CDR1 is MNHNY and CDR2 SVGAGI (reference sequence). The CDR3 is 13 residues long. The CDR3 DNA sequence: TGTGCCAGCAACCTGGACAGGTCCTATGGCTACACCTTC. Protein sequence: CASNLDRSYGYTF.